One sample yielded the 9 T cell receptor beta chains listed below, sequenced in a study of T cell responses to AZD1222 COVID-19 vaccine. Sequencing was performed with immunoSEQ multiplex PCR; in TCRdb, only in-frame clones are kept and a portion is missing. This table holds around 95,000 clones, approximately 90% found once. Sequenced material: peripheral blood, taken on day 0 of AZD1222 vaccination. All receptors derive from an adult in good health.

The chain employs TRBV28 and TRBJ2-1; D is ambiguous. Germline V CDR1 and CDR2: MDHEN, SYDVKM. V shed 4 bases and J shed 0 bases, with 13 bases lying between them. This CDR3 spans 16 amino acids. CDR3 in DNA: TGTGCCAGCAGTTCCCTCAGTAGTTACTCCTACAATGAGCAGTTCTTC. It yields the protein CASSSLSSYSYNEQFF.

The gene calls are TRBV5-6 and TRBJ1-2, with D tentatively TRBD1 (5 bases). CDR3 length: 12 amino acids. The V and J ends lost 2 bases and 7 bases respectively, with 9 bases between them. Germline CDR1 SGHDT, CDR2 YYEEEE. CDR3 region: CASSFMGGGYTF. The CDR3 bases are TGTGCCAGCAGCTTTATGGGGGGTGGCTACACCTTC.

The V and J genes are TRBV19 and TRBJ1-2; the match to TRBD1 covers 10 bases. From germline, CDR1 is LNHDA and CDR2 SQIVND (reference sequence). This CDR3 contains 17 residues. The trim removed 6 bases at V and 6 bases at J, leaving 16 bases unmatched. This chain's CDR3 is CASSPRWDRGVPDGYTF. For the CDR3, the DNA is TGTGCCAGTAGCCCAAGGTGGGACAGGGGTGTTCCGGATGGCTACACCTTC.

The rearrangement links TRBV5-1 to TRBJ2-2; 12 bases are a match to TRBD2. This CDR3 is 18 amino acids long. The ends lost 4 bases at V and 0 bases at J; junction bases unmatched: 7. Looked up from germline, CDR1 is SGHRS and CDR2 is YFSETQ. The DNA for the CDR3 is TGCGCCAGCAGCCAGACCGCTAGCGGGAGGGCGAACACCGGGGAGCTGTTTTTT. Amino acids: CASSQTASGRANTGELFF.

The chain employs TRBV27 and TRBJ2-5, with 8 bases fitting TRBD1. The CDR3 contains 16 residues. From germline, CDR1 is MNHEY and CDR2 SMNVEV (reference sequence). Unmatched junction bases numbered 9, after V lost 3 bases and J lost 3 bases. As DNA, the CDR3 is TGTGCCAGCAGTTTTCCCTCCGGGACAGGCAAAGAGACCCAGTACTTC. This encodes CASSFPSGTGKETQYF.

The gene calls are TRBV24-1 and TRBJ2-1; 10 bases line up with TRBD2. CDR3 length equals 15 residues. V shed 7 bases, J shed 9 bases, and the junction held 11 bases outside the gene matches. The germline V gene encodes CDR1 KGHDR and CDR2 SFDVKD. In DNA form, the CDR3 reads TGTGCCACCAGCCGGCTAGCGGGAGTGGATGGTGAGCAGTTCTTC. This codes for CATSRLAGVDGEQFF.

The table lists this clone with a count of one. This rearrangement joins TRBV19 to TRBJ1-1, with no clear D. CDR3 size: 14 residues. V was cut by 1 base and J by 1 base, with 7 bases left in between. Germline V gene data show CDR1 as LNHDA and CDR2 as SQIVND (reference sequence). The CDR3 DNA sequence: TGTGCCAGTAGTATAGGCCAGACGAACACTGAAGCTTTCTTT. As protein: CASSIGQTNTEAFF. The complete variable domain, with remaining parts taken from reference TRBV19 and TRBJ1-1, reads DGGITQSPKYLFRKEGQNVTLSCEQNLNHDAMYWYRQDPGQGLRLIYYSQIVNDFQKGDIAEGYSVSREKKESFPLTVTSAQKNPTAFYLCASSIGQTNTEAFFGQGTRLTVV.

The V and J genes are TRBV2 and TRBJ1-2; tentative D call: TRBD1 (5 bases). Germline V gene data show CDR1 as SNHLY and CDR2 as FYNNEI. Deletions cut 7 bases from V and 4 bases from J, with 16 bases between. The CDR3 has 14 amino acids. The CDR3 bases are TGTGCCAGCACCGAGCGGGGGTTCAGCTATGGCTACACCTTC. Amino acids: CASTERGFSYGYTF.

The chain recombines TRBV15 with TRBJ2-7; 8 nucleotides align to TRBD2. CDR1 is LNHNV and CDR2 is YYDKDF in the germline V gene (reference sequence). After removal of 1 base from V and 9 bases from J, the junction contained 20 bases not matched to a gene. This CDR3 spans 18 amino acids. As DNA, the CDR3 is TGTGCCACCAGCAGAGGGGTTGGGACGACTAGCGCAAGAAGTCCGCAGTACTTC. This sequence encodes CATSRGVGTTSARSPQYF.